This TCR beta chain appears in the sequencing data of a study of blood T cell repertoires in COVID-19. Background on the study: In each case, the material was cDNA or gDNA derived from T cells, B-cell-depleted T cells, or PBMCs.

The V end was cut by 8 bases, the J end by 2 bases, with 7 bases between. The CDR3 consists of 12 residues. Germline-derived CDR1 and CDR2 are MDHEN and SYDVKM. Libraries were prepared by immunoSEQ multiplex PCR; TCRdb keeps only in-frame clonotypes and omits some of them. Here the sample spans some 190,000 clones, roughly nine tenths being singletons. This sequence originates from a man between 25 and 39 years old with acute or convalescent COVID-19. The rearrangement uses TRBV28 and TRBJ1-5; no firm D call. What was sequenced was peripheral blood. The CDR3: CASGRGNQPQHF. The CDR3 bases are TGTGCCAGCGGGAGGGGCAATCAGCCCCAGCATTTT.